This T cell receptor beta chain derives from a study of cytomegalovirus exposure and HLA in healthy donors. Findings and caveats of the study: Sequences of the TCR beta chain were said to predict the HLA-A and HLA-B alleles of most subjects accurately.

The PCR ran on 60 Vbeta and 13 Jbeta primers. The method was immunoSEQ multiplex PCR; TCRdb's version includes in-frame clones alone and lacks a portion of them. This sample yields about 98,000 clones, of which around 68% are seen a single time; under 5.5% belongs to the top ten. CDR1 and CDR2 from the germline V gene are SGHTS and YDEGEE. CDR3 length: 17 amino acids. J was trimmed by 9 bases and V by 0 bases; bases with no gene match: 10. No CMV serostatus was recorded for this donor. Details on this clone: Its target is unknown.

The specimen was PBMCs. The TCR comes from a human donor in good health. The chain carries TRBV5-8 and TRBJ2-1, with 12 bases matching TRBD2. The CDR3 reads CASSLGLAGATSTEQFF. The CDR3 DNA is TGTGCCAGCAGCTTGGGACTAGCGGGAGCCACGTCGACTGAGCAGTTCTTC.